A selection of T cell receptor beta chains follows, all from one sample in a study of T-cell reconstitution after alpha-beta-depleted transplantation in children. MiXCR, applied by TCRdb to the PCR reads, yields one record per CDR3 protein. Among around 60,000 distinct CDR3 sequences listed, roughly 46% were seen once. The sequences come from PBMCs, mostly from graft donor cells, collected 360 days after TCRalphabeta/CD19-depleted stem cell transplant. The receptors were gathered from a male patient aged 10 to 17 who had a stem cell transplant for acute lymphoblastic leukemia, so the T cells may come from the graft donor. Both conserved end residues are part of each CDR3. Each record gives: V gene, clone size, D gene, CDR3 length, J gene, CDR3 protein, CDR3 DNA. A D gene is named only where the DNA matches it firmly. Clone size appears in some rows only: once, few, many, or a class for an expanded clone.

TRBV6-1	-	-	17	TRBJ1-6	CASSQQGLKIYNSPLHF	TGTGCCAGCAGCCAACAGGGCCTCAAAATTTATAATTCACCCCTCCACTTT
TRBV11-1	-	-	13	TRBJ2-1	CASSLAPTDEQFF	TGTGCCAGCAGCTTAGCGCCTACAGATGAGCAGTTCTTC
TRBV5-6	-	TRBD2	14	TRBJ2-7	CASSASGMGYEQYF	TGTGCCAGCAGCGCTAGCGGGATGGGCTACGAGCAGTACTTC
TRBV7-8	-	TRBD1	15	TRBJ2-7	CASSFNRDRGHEQYF	TGTGCCAGCAGCTTCAACCGGGACAGGGGTCACGAGCAGTACTTC
TRBV19	few	TRBD2	16	TRBJ2-1	CASSSGGLAYYNEQFF	TGTGCCAGTAGTAGTGGGGGACTAGCGTACTACAATGAGCAGTTCTTC
TRBV6-2/TRBV6-3	-	TRBD1	17	TRBJ1-5	CASSYSGTGGVNQPQHF	TGTGCCAGCAGTTACTCCGGGACAGGGGGCGTCAATCAGCCCCAGCATTTT
TRBV28	few	-	15	TRBJ1-2	CASSFYRPKDYGYTF	TGTGCCAGCAGTTTCTATCGACCGAAGGACTATGGCTACACCTTC
TRBV20-1	-	-	15	TRBJ1-5	CSARDGGGVNQPQHF	TGCAGTGCTAGAGATGGGGGAGGGGTTAATCAGCCCCAGCATTTT
TRBV6-5	-	-	15	TRBJ2-1	CASRLDRSSYNEQFF	TGTGCCAGCAGACTCGACAGGAGCTCCTACAATGAGCAGTTCTTC
TRBV12-3/TRBV12-4	few	-	14	TRBJ2-4	CASSLGTVKNIQYF	TGTGCCAGCAGTTTAGGGACAGTTAAAAACATTCAGTACTTC
TRBV28	-	TRBD1	14	TRBJ2-1	CASQGTGPYNEQFF	TGTGCCAGCCAGGGGACAGGACCCTACAATGAGCAGTTCTTC
TRBV6-5	few	-	14	TRBJ1-2	CASSYGGANYGYTF	TGTGCCAGCAGTTACGGCGGGGCTAACTATGGCTACACCTTC
TRBV28	-	TRBD1	14	TRBJ2-6	CASRQGAGANVLTF	TGTGCCAGCCGACAGGGGGCTGGGGCCAACGTCCTGACTTTC
TRBV12-3/TRBV12-4	-	TRBD2	16	TRBJ2-1	CASSFLAATTYNEQFF	TGTGCCAGCAGTTTCCTAGCGGCCACTACCTACAATGAGCAGTTCTTC
TRBV29-1	-	-	13	TRBJ2-7	CSVIPTPLLREYF	TGCAGCGTCATCCCGACCCCCCTGCTTCGGGAGTACTTC
TRBV5-1	-	-	14	TRBJ2-7	CASSSRHAPYEQYF	TGCGCCAGCAGCTCCCGACATGCCCCCTACGAGCAGTACTTC
TRBV10-3	few	-	12	TRBJ2-5	CAISESGETQYF	TGTGCCATCAGTGAGTCCGGTGAGACCCAGTACTTC
TRBV7-3	many	TRBD2	15	TRBJ2-1	CASSILAGGYNEQFF	TGTGCCAGCAGCATCCTAGCGGGAGGGTACAATGAGCAGTTCTTC
TRBV4-2	-	-	15	TRBJ2-5	CASSPPRNRGETQYF	TGTGCCAGCAGCCCACCTAGAAATCGGGGGGAGACCCAGTACTTC
TRBV7-9	once	TRBD1	16	TRBJ2-1	CASSLVQGARHNEQFF	TGTGCCAGCAGCTTAGTTCAGGGGGCGCGCCACAATGAGCAGTTCTTC
TRBV7-7	-	-	13	TRBJ2-5	CASSPRPGETQYF	TGTGCTAGCAGCCCAAGGCCGGGAGAGACCCAGTACTTC
TRBV5-4	-	TRBD2	15	TRBJ2-1	CASSLIAGAPNEQFF	TGTGCCAGCAGCTTGATAGCGGGAGCACCCAATGAGCAGTTCTTC
TRBV5-1	-	-	15	TRBJ2-5	CASKRDGFAQETQYF	TGCGCCAGCAAAAGGGACGGCTTCGCTCAAGAGACCCAGTACTTC
TRBV7-2	few	-	15	TRBJ2-7	CASNLGGKGTYEQYF	TGTGCCAGCAACTTAGGTGGTAAGGGGACCTACGAGCAGTACTTC
TRBV2	-	-	15	TRBJ2-1	CASRSGPSSYNEQFF	TGTGCCAGCAGGAGCGGGCCTAGCTCCTACAATGAGCAGTTCTTC
TRBV29-1	few	-	10	TRBJ1-1	CSATGAEAFF	TGCAGCGCTACAGGCGCTGAAGCTTTCTTT
TRBV29-1	-	TRBD1	18	TRBJ2-2	CSVEPGVGTGDGTGELFF	TGCAGCGTTGAGCCCGGTGTGGGGACAGGGGATGGCACCGGGGAGCTGTTTTTT
TRBV9	-	-	15	TRBJ2-3	CASSGSGFSTDTQYF	TGTGCCAGCAGCGGAAGCGGGTTTAGCACAGATACGCAGTATTTT
TRBV20-1	-	TRBD1	14	TRBJ2-3	CSAPGQGVTDTQYF	TGCAGTGCTCCGGGACAGGGGGTCACAGATACGCAGTATTTT
TRBV5-4	-	TRBD2	14	TRBJ2-3	CATCSREKSDTQYF	TGTGCCACCTGCTCGCGGGAGAAGTCGGATACGCAGTATTTT
TRBV24-1	-	-	16	TRBJ2-1	CATSDWEHPSYNEQFF	TGTGCCACCAGTGATTGGGAGCATCCATCCTACAATGAGCAGTTCTTC
TRBV12-3/TRBV12-4	-	-	14	TRBJ2-3	CASSLGESTDTQYF	TGTGCCAGCAGTTTAGGAGAGAGCACAGATACGCAGTATTTT
TRBV21-1	once	-	12	TRBJ1-1	CASSTRGTEAFF	TGTGCCAGCAGCACGAGGGGGACTGAAGCTTTCTTT
TRBV20-1	-	-	13	TRBJ2-3	CSAVGRGKDTQYF	TGCAGTGCTGTTGGAAGGGGCAAAGATACGCAGTATTTT
TRBV7-8	-	TRBD2	16	TRBJ2-1	CASSPGTSGSGNEQFF	TGTGCCAGCAGCCCTGGAACTAGCGGGAGTGGGAATGAGCAGTTCTTC
TRBV6-5	-	TRBD1	13	TRBJ1-1	CASSYSTGGEAFF	TGTGCCAGCAGTTACTCCACAGGGGGCGAGGCTTTCTTT
TRBV4-3	-	-	18	TRBJ1-5	CASSQDRVWVSSNQPQHF	TGCGCCAGCAGCCAAGACAGGGTATGGGTTTCTAGCAATCAGCCCCAGCATTTT